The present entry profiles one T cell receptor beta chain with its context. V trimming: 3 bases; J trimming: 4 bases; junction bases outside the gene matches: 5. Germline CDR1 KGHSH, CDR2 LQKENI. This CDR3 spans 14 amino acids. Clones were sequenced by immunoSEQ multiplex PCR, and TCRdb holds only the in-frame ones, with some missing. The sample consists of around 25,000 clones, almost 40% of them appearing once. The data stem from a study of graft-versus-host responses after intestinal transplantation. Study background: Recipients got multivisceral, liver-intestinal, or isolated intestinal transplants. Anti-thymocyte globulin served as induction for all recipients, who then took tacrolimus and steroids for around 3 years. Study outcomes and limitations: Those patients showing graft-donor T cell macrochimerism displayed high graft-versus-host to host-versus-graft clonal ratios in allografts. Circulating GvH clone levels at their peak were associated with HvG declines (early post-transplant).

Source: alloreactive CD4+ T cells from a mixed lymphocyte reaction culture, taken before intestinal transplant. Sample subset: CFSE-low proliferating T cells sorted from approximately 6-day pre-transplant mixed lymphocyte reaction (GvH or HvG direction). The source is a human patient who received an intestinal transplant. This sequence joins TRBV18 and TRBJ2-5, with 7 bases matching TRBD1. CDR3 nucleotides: TGTGCCAGCTCACCCCGGGCAGGGGGAGAGACCCAGTACTTC. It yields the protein CASSPRAGGETQYF. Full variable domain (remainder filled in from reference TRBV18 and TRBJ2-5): NAGVMQNPRHLVRRRGQEARLRCSPMKGHSHVYWYRQLPEEGLKFMVYLQKENIIDESGMPKERFSAEFPKEGPSILRIQQVVRGDSAAYFCASSPRAGGETQYFGPGTRLLVL.